This TCR beta chain was retrieved from a study of blood T cell repertoires in COVID-19. Repertoires were generated with immunoSEQ multiplex PCR, while TCRdb's copy carries only in-frame clones and drops some. Of about 180,000 clones in the sample, approximately 80% are singletons; the top ten hold 6.5% to 7.5%. This CDR3 spans 15 amino acids. Germline V gene lookup returns CDR1 MGHRA and CDR2 YSYEKL. V was trimmed by 1 base and J by 1 base, leaving 10 bases between them. The V and J genes are TRBV4-1 and TRBJ1-1; D gene unclear. Material for sequencing was peripheral blood. This sequence originates from a middle-aged woman with COVID-19, enrolled during active disease. The CDR3 loop reads CASSQAAARNTEAFF. CDR3 coding DNA: TGCGCCAGCAGCCAAGCCGCAGCGAGGAACACTGAAGCTTTCTTT.